This T cell receptor beta chain was captured in a study of blood T cell repertoires in COVID-19. Study summary: COVID-19 samples, acute and convalescent, were from the United States, Italy and Spain.

Worth noting for this clone: The sample has other DNA sequences that encode this CDR3 too.

Libraries were prepared by immunoSEQ multiplex PCR; TCRdb keeps only in-frame clonotypes and omits some of them. The table lists roughly 250,000 clones, around 90% of them singletons, with 0.83% in the top ten. Sequenced sample: peripheral blood. The source is a man in his thirties or forties with COVID-19, enrolled during active disease.

The CDR3, as DNA: TGTGCCAGCAGCCTAGGACAGACCTATGGCTACACCTTC. Its translation: CASSLGQTYGYTF. The gene calls are TRBV7-9 and TRBJ1-2, with a possible D match to TRBD1 (6 bases). This CDR3 is built from 13 residues. Germline CDR1 reads SEHNR; CDR2 reads FQNEAQ (reference sequence). Trimming pared 5 bases from V and 4 bases from J, leaving 11 bases between.